This T cell receptor beta chain was sequenced for a study of cytomegalovirus exposure and HLA in healthy donors. Study-wide points: Researchers reported in a later analysis that a missense DCLRE1C variant was tied to TCR beta V- and J-gene trimming. As a later analysis revealed, most CMV-associated TCR beta chains appeared HLA-restricted. Testing in vitro showed a few CMV-associated chains specific for CMV antigens. Being productive about 87% or about 30% of the time was typical of most TCR beta V segments in an earlier analysis.

The junction had 9 bases not matched to a gene; V was cut back by 6 bases and J by 8 bases. CDR1 is MRHNA, CDR2 SNTAGT, per germline. The CDR3 runs 14 residues. This PCR relied on a set of 60 Vbeta primers and 13 Jbeta primers. This table comes from immunoSEQ multiplex PCR, and its TCRdb copy is limited to in-frame clones, with some not included. The sample holds under 200,000 clones; approximately 84% are singletons and the top ten take 3% to 3.5%. Concerning this clone: Its target is not known.

The gene calls are TRBV6-4 and TRBJ2-1, with 8 positions matching TRBD2. The source of this sequence is a woman aged 45 to 65 in good health and CMV-seropositive. Sequenced: PBMCs. CDR3 amino acids: CASRGTSSSDEQFF. The CDR3, as DNA: TGTGCCAGCAGGGGGACTAGTAGTTCCGATGAGCAGTTCTTC.